These 27 T cell receptor beta chains share one sample of origin, sequenced in a study of blood T cell repertoires in COVID-19. Repertoires were generated with immunoSEQ multiplex PCR, while TCRdb's copy carries only in-frame clones and drops some. The data contain roughly 250,000 clones, about 80% of them singletons. Input material: peripheral blood. The receptors were sampled from a person in their 70s with COVID-19, enrolled during active disease.

The gene calls are TRBV12-5 and TRBJ2-3; D gene unclear. The CDR3 runs 13 residues. Germline CDR1 LGHNT, CDR2 FRNRAP. V dropped 3 bases and J dropped 2 bases, with 6 bases sitting between them. The CDR3 region is CASGFGYTDTQYF. In DNA form, the CDR3 reads TGTGCTAGTGGTTTCGGGTACACAGATACGCAGTATTTT.

This clone was picked up one time. The rearrangement links TRBV9 to TRBJ2-5; TRBD2 might be the D (7 bases). Germline V lookup: CDR1 SGDLS, CDR2 YYNGEE. V lost 1 base to trimming and J lost 5 bases, with 18 bases between them. The CDR3 length is 16 residues. CDR3 coding DNA: TGTGCCAGCAGCGTATCCGGAGGGGGGGCCGGTGAGACCCAGTACTTC. This encodes CASSVSGGGAGETQYF.

The rearrangement joins TRBV19 to TRBJ2-7, with 8 bases lining up with TRBD1. There are 15 residues in the CDR3. Looked up from germline, CDR1 is LNHDA and CDR2 is SQIVND (reference sequence). The trim removed 2 bases at V and 0 bases at J, leaving 3 bases unmatched. CDR3 residues: CASSIRGTGSYEQYF. CDR3 nucleotide sequence: TGTGCCAGTAGTATACGAGGGACAGGCTCCTACGAGCAGTACTTC.

The chain carries TRBV6-2 or TRBV6-3 and TRBJ1-5; 10 bases agree with TRBD1. V shed 4 bases, J shed 5 bases, and the junction held 8 bases outside the gene matches. Germline V gene lookup returns CDR1 MNHEY and CDR2 SVGEGT. The CDR3 is 16 residues long. The CDR3 is CASSSHPGQGYQPQHF. The CDR3 DNA sequence: TGTGCCAGCAGTTCCCACCCGGGACAGGGGTATCAGCCCCAGCATTTT.

The chain links TRBV7-9 to TRBJ2-7, with D possibly being TRBD1 (6 bases). The CDR3 consists of 14 residues. Germline CDR1 reads SEHNR; CDR2 reads FQNEAQ (reference sequence). V dropped 3 bases and J dropped 6 bases, with 15 bases sitting between them. This chain's CDR3 is CASSLVVRGSEQYF. DNA of the CDR3: TGTGCCAGCAGCTTGGTGGTCAGGGGTTCCGAGCAGTACTTC.

The chain carries TRBV6-1 and TRBJ1-3, with D possibly matching TRBD1 (6 bases). Trimming left V 6 bases short and J 2 bases short, with 14 bases between. CDR1 and CDR2 from the germline V gene are MNHNS and SASEGT. The CDR3 extends over 15 amino acids. The chain's CDR3 is CASSNSGGTGNTIYF. In DNA, the CDR3 is TGTGCCAGCAGCAACAGCGGGGGCACTGGAAACACCATATATTTT.

The rearrangement links TRBV18 to TRBJ2-6; D remains ambiguous. Germline V gene data show CDR1 as KGHSH and CDR2 as LQKENI. Between the trimmed V and J ends, which lost 8 bases and 3 bases, there was a span of 14 bases. The CDR3 totals 15 residues. The CDR3 DNA is TGTGCCAGCGCCCCCGTCGCGGTTGGGGCCAACGTCCTGACTTTC. Its translation: CASAPVAVGANVLTF. The whole variable domain, remainder taken from reference TRBV18 and TRBJ2-6, is NAGVMQNPRHLVRRRGQEARLRCSPMKGHSHVYWYRQLPEEGLKFMVYLQKENIIDESGMPKERFSAEFPKEGPSILRIQQVVRGDSAAYFCASAPVAVGANVLTFGAGSRLTVL.

The genes are TRBV3-1 (or the pseudogene TRBV3-2) and TRBJ2-2, with 15 positions matching TRBD2. The CDR3 is made up of 17 amino acids. Trimming cost V 4 bases and J 3 bases; bases outside gene matches: 3. Germline CDR1 LGHDT, CDR2 YNNKEL (reference sequence). The CDR3 spells CASSRTSGRGYTGELFF. The CDR3 DNA is TGTGCCAGCAGCCGGACTAGCGGGAGGGGCTACACCGGGGAGCTGTTTTTT.

V is TRBV9 and J is TRBJ2-1; D is perhaps TRBD1 (6 bases). The V and J ends lost 0 bases and 15 bases respectively, with 10 bases between them. The CDR3 spans 11 residues. Germline V gene sequence: CDR1 SGDLS, CDR2 YYNGEE. Written as DNA, the CDR3 is TGTGCCAGCAGCGTAGACAGGGCGTTGTTCTTC. Translating it yields CASSVDRALFF.

The V and J genes are TRBV3-1 (or the pseudogene TRBV3-2) and TRBJ1-2; D is undetermined. V was trimmed by 1 base and J by 11 bases, leaving 11 bases between them. CDR1 and CDR2 from the germline V gene are LGHDT and YNNKEL (reference sequence). This CDR3 spans 12 amino acids. CDR3 nucleotides: TGTGCCAGCAGCCAAGGCGGAGGGAAATACACCTTC. Translating gives CASSQGGGKYTF.

The V call is TRBV27, the J call TRBJ2-1; tentative D call: TRBD1 (6 bases). Trimming pared 3 bases from V and 8 bases from J, leaving 14 bases between. The CDR3 has 14 amino acids. In germline, CDR1 is MNHEY, CDR2 SMNVEV (reference sequence). The DNA for the CDR3 is TGTGCCAGCAGTTTGGATACAGGGCGACATGAGCAGTTCTTC. As protein: CASSLDTGRHEQFF.

The rearrangement links TRBV5-5 to TRBJ1-1; TRBD1 agrees at 9 bases. The V segment lost 6 bases and the J segment 1 base; nucleotides outside the gene matches: 1. Per the germline V gene, CDR1 is SGHKS and CDR2 is YYEKEE (reference sequence). This CDR3 has 13 residues. The DNA for the CDR3 is TGTGCCAGCATGACAGGGGGGAACACTGAAGCTTTCTTT. Encoded protein: CASMTGGNTEAFF.

The chain carries TRBV28 and TRBJ1-1; 10 nucleotides align to TRBD1. This CDR3 region has 12 residues. Germline lookup yields CDR1 MDHEN and CDR2 SYDVKM. J was trimmed by 5 bases and V by 6 bases; bases with no gene match: 0. The CDR3 loop is CASRDRGTEAFF. CDR3 nucleotides: TGTGCCAGCAGGGACAGGGGGACTGAAGCTTTCTTT.

The chain is built from TRBV6-5 and TRBJ1-2; possibly TRBD1 for D (6 bases). Between the trimmed V and J ends, which lost 6 bases and 3 bases, there was a span of 17 bases. The CDR3 is 15 amino acids. Germline CDR1 is MNHEY and CDR2 is SVGAGI. CDR3 in DNA: TGTGCCAGCAGCAAAACCCTGGGGGCGGACTATGGCTACACCTTC. Translation gives CASSKTLGADYGYTF.

The chain employs TRBV7-3 and TRBJ1-2, with TRBD1 as a possible D gene (6 bases). The CDR3 covers 17 residues. Trimming shortened V by 5 bases and J by 2 bases, and 21 bases separated the two germline ends. Germline V gene lookup returns CDR1 SGHTA and CDR2 FQGTGA. CDR3 protein: CASSRVGQPKTNYGYTF. The CDR3 DNA is TGTGCCAGCAGCCGAGTTGGACAGCCGAAAACGAACTATGGCTACACCTTC.

The chain joins TRBV19 to TRBJ2-7; TRBD1 matches 7 bases. CDR1 LNHDA and CDR2 SQIVND come from the germline V gene (reference sequence). This CDR3 has 13 amino acids. The junction had 8 bases not matched to a gene; V was cut back by 6 bases and J by 6 bases. The CDR3 is CASSRKGAGEQYF. CDR3 in DNA: TGTGCCAGTAGCCGTAAGGGGGCAGGCGAGCAGTACTTC.

This chain links TRBV19 with TRBJ1-5; the D is unclear. V was pared by 3 bases and J by 1 base, with 10 bases between. CDR3 length: 15 residues. Germline assignment: CDR1 LNHDA and CDR2 SQIVND (reference sequence). DNA of the CDR3: TGTGCCAGTAGTATGGAAACAGTAAGCAATCAGCCCCAGCATTTT. This sequence encodes CASSMETVSNQPQHF.

This clone was seen more than once but under ten times. This rearrangement joins TRBV19 to TRBJ1-1, with TRBD1 matching 7 bases. The V gene's germline CDR1 is LNHDA and CDR2 SQIVND (reference sequence). J lost 3 bases, V lost 2 bases, and 0 bases had no gene match. This CDR3 comprises 13 residues. CDR3 sequence (DNA): TGTGCCAGTAGTATAACAGGGGACACTGAAGCTTTCTTT. This encodes CASSITGDTEAFF.

In nucleotides, the CDR3 is TGTGCCAGCAGCAACTACAGGGCTGGATCGGAGACCCAGTACTTC. Translated: CASSNYRAGSETQYF. The genes are TRBV28 and TRBJ2-5; D may be TRBD1 (6 bases). The V end was cut by 6 bases, the J end by 5 bases, with 19 bases between. The germline V gene has CDR1 MDHEN and CDR2 SYDVKM. The CDR3 runs 15 residues.

The chain recombines TRBV19 with TRBJ2-1; 8 bases match TRBD2. J gave up 9 bases and V 4 bases, and 11 bases lay outside the gene matches. CDR3 length: 15 amino acids. Germline V gene sequence: CDR1 LNHDA, CDR2 SQIVND (reference sequence). This CDR3 is CASSSGGSKGSEQFF. In DNA form, the CDR3 reads TGTGCCAGTAGTAGCGGGGGGTCCAAGGGCAGTGAGCAGTTCTTC.

The chain links TRBV9 to TRBJ2-1, with D unclear. Per the germline V gene, CDR1 is SGDLS and CDR2 is YYNGEE. This CDR3 comprises 14 residues. With 2 bases removed from V and 1 base from J, the gap between germline ends came to 7 bases. The CDR3 loop is CASSVGASYNEQFF. CDR3 nucleotides: TGTGCCAGCAGCGTTGGAGCATCCTACAATGAGCAGTTCTTC.

The chain joins TRBV6-6 to TRBJ2-3, with 8 bases identical to TRBD2. This CDR3 is 13 amino acids long. Germline CDR1 is MNHNY and CDR2 is SVGAGI (reference sequence). After removal of 11 bases from V and 1 base from J, the junction contained 5 bases not matched to a gene. As DNA, the CDR3 is TGTGCCGCCCAACTAGCGGGCACAGATACGCAGTATTTT. Encoded protein: CAAQLAGTDTQYF.

The chain links TRBV7-3 to TRBJ2-5; 12 bases are a match to TRBD1. With 5 bases clipped from V and 3 bases from J, the junction kept 10 bases outside the gene matches. This CDR3 has 17 residues. Germline CDR1 reads SGHTA; CDR2 reads FQGTGA. CDR3 DNA: TGTGCCAGCAGCAGGACCGGGACAGGGGGCGCCGAAGAGACCCAGTACTTC. Residues: CASSRTGTGGAEETQYF.

This chain connects TRBV7-3 to TRBJ2-3; 15 bases line up with TRBD2. J lost 6 bases, V lost 5 bases, and 6 bases had no gene match. Germline V gene sequence: CDR1 SGHTA, CDR2 FQGTGA. There are 16 residues in the CDR3. Here the CDR3 reads CASSTGTSGGLDTQYF. CDR3 nucleotide sequence: TGTGCCAGCAGCACCGGGACTAGCGGGGGGCTGGATACGCAGTATTTT.

In DNA, the CDR3 is TGTGCCAGCAGTCGGTGGACTGAAGCTTTCTTT. Residues: CASSRWTEAFF. The rearrangement links TRBV6-2 or TRBV6-3 to TRBJ1-1, with unresolved D. The CDR3 loop spans 11 amino acids. V lost 5 bases and J lost 5, with 6 bases in between. From germline, CDR1 is MNHEY and CDR2 SVGEGT.

V and J are TRBV18 and TRBJ2-7; 7 nucleotides line up with TRBD1. The germline V gene has CDR1 KGHSH and CDR2 LQKENI. The CDR3 is 14 residues long. Trimming cost V 5 bases and J 9 bases; bases outside gene matches: 13. The CDR3 nucleotides are TGTGCCAGCTCAGCGGACAGGCGGATCTCCGGGCAGTACTTC. Protein product: CASSADRRISGQYF.

In nucleotides, the CDR3 is TGTGCCAGCAGTGAATCACTTACCTACGAGCAGTACTTC. This sequence encodes CASSESLTYEQYF. The chain links TRBV28 to TRBJ2-7; no clear D gene. The CDR3 is 13 amino acids. Trimming cost V 5 bases and J 2 bases, with 10 bases left between them. Germline values: CDR1 MDHEN, CDR2 SYDVKM.